The rows below give T cell receptor beta chains drawn from one sample of a study of identical twins. TCRdb re-called the 5' RACE reads through MiXCR, storing one row per CDR3 protein. This table holds 1.5 million to 2 million distinct CDR3 sequences, roughly a third found once. Input material: cord blood. The receptors here all came from a newborn girl in good health. Both conserved end residues are trimmed from each CDR3. Expanded clones are given a class, and other clones once, few, many or no size at all.

TRBV20-1	few	SAKPSGRVTGELF
TRBV4-1	.	ASSQVNRMREAF
TRBV28	once	ASRIAALLNEQF
TRBV24-1	.	ATSDSLAGGELF
TRBV4-2	.	ASSPARTAGQPQH
TRBV10-3	few	AIREGQFMNTEAF
TRBV12-3/TRBV12-4	few	ASSLRLTSYNEQY
TRBV20-1	.	SARPGQGLGDTQY
TRBV20-1	.	SARMGRYNEQF
TRBV20-1	few	SARSQDWYQETQY
TRBV28	.	ASSLFLPGGGETQY
TRBV7-9	few	ASSLAGTDTYEQY
TRBV6-2/TRBV6-3	.	ASSFPTSGSSYEQY
TRBV19	.	ASTLPGQNPYGYT
TRBV10-3	few	AISWTDAGELF
TRBV7-9	.	ASRPTTGSSYNEQF
TRBV20-1	.	SARDAGTGFEKLF
TRBV20-1	.	SALKHSYEQY
TRBV21-1	.	ASSKEGAGYGYT
TRBV4-1	few	ASSIVGLTTDTQY
TRBV2	few	ASRHKLESYEQY
TRBV27	.	ASSLISRRGLTEAF